Listed here is a single T cell receptor beta chain. The data originate from a study of blood T cell repertoires in COVID-19. Study in general: Sites in the United States, Italy and Spain provided acute and convalescent COVID-19 samples. PBMCs, B-cell-depleted T cells, or T cells provided the cDNA or gDNA that made up the material.

In the authors' methods: By means of reference gene primer amplification, nucleated cell counts were estimated. Using immunoSEQ multiplex PCR, the repertoire was profiled, and TCRdb retains in-frame clones only, with some absent. V and J calls and clone size are copied from that table; D and trimming were computed from the DNA. In the table there are about 180,000 clones, 82% of which are singletons. Germline V lookup: CDR1 LNHNV, CDR2 YYDKDF (reference sequence). J lost 2 bases, V lost 5 bases, and 2 bases had no gene match. This CDR3 has 14 amino acids. The sequence came from a woman in her sixties or seventies with acute or convalescent COVID-19. Sequenced sample: peripheral blood. V gene TRBV15 combines with J gene TRBJ2-3; 9 bases are a match to TRBD1. This CDR3 is CATSEQGATDTQYF. In nucleotides, the CDR3 is TGTGCCACCAGCGAACAGGGGGCCACAGATACGCAGTATTTT.